Below, 10 T cell receptor beta chains from the same sample are listed, as sequenced in a study of blood T cell repertoires in COVID-19. Generated by immunoSEQ multiplex PCR, the TCRdb table keeps only in-frame clones and is missing some. The sample contains 55,000 to 80,000 clones, roughly 87% of which appear only once. Sequenced input: peripheral blood. These receptor sequences come from a man older than 75 with acute or convalescent COVID-19.

The chain combines TRBV29-1 with TRBJ1-1, with D possibly being TRBD1 (5 bases). Germline CDR1 and CDR2: SQVTM and ANQGSEA. With 2 bases removed from V and 2 bases from J, the gap between germline ends came to 12 bases. The CDR3 extends over 14 amino acids. The CDR3 DNA follows: TGCAGCGTTGAACCCCCAGGGCTCAACACTGAAGCTTTCTTT. Translating gives CSVEPPGLNTEAFF.

The chain uses TRBV27 and TRBJ1-2; possibly TRBD1 for D (6 bases). Germline CDR1 is MNHEY and CDR2 is SMNVEV (reference sequence). V lost 2 bases, J lost 5 bases, and 9 bases lay in between. The CDR3 length is 13 residues. This CDR3 is CASSLKQGYGYTF. The DNA for the CDR3 is TGTGCCAGCAGTTTAAAACAGGGTTATGGCTACACCTTC.

The chain couples TRBV10-3 to TRBJ1-2; maybe TRBD1 (6 bases). Looked up from germline, CDR1 is ENHRY and CDR2 is SYGVKD. V was cut by 5 bases and J by 1 base, with 20 bases left in between. CDR3 length: 17 amino acids. CDR3 sequence: CAISKGQQRINNYGYTF. For the CDR3, the DNA is TGTGCCATCAGTAAAGGACAGCAGAGGATTAATAACTATGGCTACACCTTC.

The V gene is TRBV6-5, the J gene TRBJ1-3; D is possibly TRBD1 (6 bases). Trimming pared 0 bases from V and 3 bases from J, leaving 9 bases between. The CDR3 loop spans 15 amino acids. Germline V gene sequence: CDR1 MNHEY, CDR2 SVGAGI. The CDR3 reads CASSYSSGVGNTIYF. The CDR3 DNA sequence: TGTGCCAGCAGTTACTCTTCAGGGGTTGGAAACACCATATATTTT.

The rearrangement joins TRBV6-4 to TRBJ1-2; a weak D match, TRBD1 (5 bases). Per the germline V gene, CDR1 is MRHNA and CDR2 is SNTAGT. This CDR3 region has 12 residues. With 4 bases removed from V and 2 bases from J, the gap between germline ends came to 5 bases. The CDR3 coding sequence is TGTGCCAGCAGTGGACAGAACTATGGCTACACCTTC. Residues: CASSGQNYGYTF.

The chain joins TRBV29-1 to TRBJ2-2; 7 positions agree with TRBD2. CDR1 is SQVTM and CDR2 is ANQGSEA in the germline V gene. After removal of 5 bases from V and 2 bases from J, the junction contained 5 bases not matched to a gene. This CDR3 is 14 amino acids long. Written as DNA, the CDR3 is TGCAGCGTTCGCCTAGCGGTAAACACCGGGGAGCTGTTTTTT. Amino acids: CSVRLAVNTGELFF.

This sequence joins TRBV19 and TRBJ1-5; no clear D. V was shortened by 3 bases and J by 5 bases, with 14 bases between the two germline ends. This CDR3 is built from 15 residues. The germline V gene has CDR1 LNHDA and CDR2 SQIVND (reference sequence). CDR3 DNA: TGTGCCAGTAGTATTCTGGCAGGCCCAGATCAGCCCCAGCATTTT. Protein product: CASSILAGPDQPQHF. Supplemented by reference TRBV19 and TRBJ1-5, the full variable domain reads DGGITQSPKYLFRKEGQNVTLSCEQNLNHDAMYWYRQDPGQGLRLIYYSQIVNDFQKGDIAEGYSVSREKKESFPLTVTSAQKNPTAFYLCASSILAGPDQPQHFGDGTRLSIL.

This sequence joins TRBV5-1 and TRBJ1-1; a possible D gene is TRBD1 (5 bases). CDR1 and CDR2 from the germline V gene are SGHRS and YFSETQ. This CDR3 has 17 amino acids. Between the trimmed V and J ends, which lost 0 bases and 0 bases, there was a span of 15 bases. CDR3 protein: CASSLEGAMGMNTEAFF. For the CDR3, the DNA is TGCGCCAGCAGCTTGGAAGGGGCGATGGGGATGAACACTGAAGCTTTCTTT.

The chain joins TRBV7-3 to TRBJ2-2; TRBD2 aligns across 9 bases. Losses at the gene ends were 5 bases for V and 0 bases for J; bases not matched to a gene: 4. Germline CDR1 SGHTA, CDR2 FQGTGA. The CDR3 spans 16 residues. The CDR3 DNA sequence: TGTGCCAGCAGCGCGGGGGGGGCGCCGAACACCGGGGAGCTGTTTTTT. Protein product: CASSAGGAPNTGELFF.

The CDR3 sequence is CASSLEAGGWETQYF. CDR3 nucleotides: TGTGCCAGCAGCTTAGAAGCGGGGGGCTGGGAGACCCAGTACTTC. The chain uses TRBV7-2 and TRBJ2-5; 9 nucleotides agree with TRBD2. Germline V gene sequence: CDR1 SGHTA, CDR2 FQGNSA. V gave up 1 base and J gave up 5 bases; unmatched junction bases: 5. CDR3 length: 15 residues.